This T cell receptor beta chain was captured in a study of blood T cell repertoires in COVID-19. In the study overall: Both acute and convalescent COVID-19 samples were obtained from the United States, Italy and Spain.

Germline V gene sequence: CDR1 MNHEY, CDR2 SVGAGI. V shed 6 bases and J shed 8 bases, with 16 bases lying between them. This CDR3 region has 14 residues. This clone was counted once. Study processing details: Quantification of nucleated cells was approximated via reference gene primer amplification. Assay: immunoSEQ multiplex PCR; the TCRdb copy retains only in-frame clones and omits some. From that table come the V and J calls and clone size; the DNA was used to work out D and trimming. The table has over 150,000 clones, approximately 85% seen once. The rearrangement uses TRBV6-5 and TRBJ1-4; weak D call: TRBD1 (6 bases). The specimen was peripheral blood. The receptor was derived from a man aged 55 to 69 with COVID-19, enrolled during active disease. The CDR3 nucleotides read TGTGCCAGCAGAGTACAGGGTGACTCGGAAAAACTGTTTTTT. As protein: CASRVQGDSEKLFF.